The sequence of this T cell receptor beta chain was determined in a study of blood T cells in healthy people across ages. Study results and limitations: In the absence of known donor CMV status, changes in expanded clonotypes were possibly confounded. PBMCs went unsorted, and a conclusive naive versus antigen-experienced comparison was therefore prevented. It was found that TCR beta diversity correlated strongly with the percentage of naive T cells.

The CDR3 length is 15 residues. Trimming at V came to 5 bases and at J to 4 bases, leaving 7 bases not matched to a gene. Germline assignment: CDR1 DFQATT and CDR2 SNEGSKA (reference sequence). With regard to this clonotype: Its antigen is not identified.

A second 7 to 11 cycle PCR used barcoded and J-beta primers. Sequencing yielded, for each sample, at least 3 million paired-end reads carrying CDR3. In TCRdb, the 5' RACE reads were re-called with MiXCR into one record per CDR3 protein. The sample has more than 700,000 distinct CDR3 sequences; about half are singletons. Material for sequencing was blood. The receptor's source is a man at least 80 years old in good health. The genes are TRBV20-1 and TRBJ2-1, with 11 nucleotides matching TRBD2. The CDR3 DNA follows: TGCAGTGCTGGTCGGACTAGCGGGCTTTACAATGAGCAGTTCTTC. This codes for CSAGRTSGLYNEQFF.